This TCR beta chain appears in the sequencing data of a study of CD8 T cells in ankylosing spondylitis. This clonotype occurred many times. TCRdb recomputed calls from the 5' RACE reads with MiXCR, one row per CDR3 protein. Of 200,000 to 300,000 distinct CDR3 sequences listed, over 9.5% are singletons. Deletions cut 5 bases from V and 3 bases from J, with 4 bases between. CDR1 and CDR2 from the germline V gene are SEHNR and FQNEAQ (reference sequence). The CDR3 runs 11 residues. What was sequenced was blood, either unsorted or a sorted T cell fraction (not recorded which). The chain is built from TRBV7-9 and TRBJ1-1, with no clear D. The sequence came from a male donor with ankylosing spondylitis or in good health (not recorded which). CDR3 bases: TGTGCCAGCAGCCGGGACACTGAAGCTTTCTTT. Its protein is CASSRDTEAFF.